Listed here are 27 T cell receptor beta chains from one sample, sequenced in a study of CD8+ T cells in alopecia areata. RNA, once extracted, was reverse transcribed into cDNA for use as the sequencing template. Some clones are missing from TCRdb's copy, which holds only in-frame ones; the method was immunoSEQ multiplex PCR. The table records 140,000 to 150,000 clones, about 47% of them present only once. Sequencing used CD4+ T cells sorted from blood, obtained at week 0. These receptors came from a human donor with alopecia areata.

The J gene is TRBJ1-1, the V gene TRBV7-9, with no clear D. CDR3 length: 13 amino acids. V lost 11 bases and J 0 bases, leaving 13 bases between the germline ends. Germline V CDR1 and CDR2: SEHNR, FQNEAQ (reference sequence). DNA of the CDR3: TGTGCCGGGGTGGAAGGCATGAACACTGAAGCTTTCTTT. Protein product: CAGVEGMNTEAFF.

This clone is labeled as medium-sized (0.01 to 0.1%). The chain links TRBV28 to TRBJ2-5; 7 nucleotides match TRBD2. The CDR3 spans 15 residues. Trimming at V came to 3 bases and at J to 2 bases, leaving 6 bases not matched to a gene. Germline CDR1 reads MDHEN; CDR2 reads SYDVKM. The CDR3: CASSFLADNQETQYF. As DNA, the CDR3 is TGTGCCAGCAGTTTCCTAGCGGATAATCAAGAGACCCAGTACTTC.

This clone was detected only once. This sequence joins TRBV6-5 and TRBJ2-3, with D possibly called TRBD1 or TRBD2 (5 bases each). CDR3 length: 15 residues. The germline CDR1 and CDR2 sequences are MNHEY and SVGAGI. V lost 2 bases and J lost 1, with 10 bases in between. CDR3: CASSYGGRGTDTQYF. The CDR3 DNA follows: TGTGCCAGCAGTTACGGGGGACGGGGCACAGATACGCAGTATTTT.

The gene calls are TRBV5-6 and TRBJ1-2, with D unresolved. The CDR3 is made up of 13 amino acids. V was trimmed by 5 bases and J by 3 bases, leaving 11 bases between them. Germline V gives CDR1 SGHDT, CDR2 YYEEEE. CDR3 loop: CASRRVGYYGYTF. CDR3 nucleotides: TGTGCCAGCAGGAGGGTAGGATACTATGGCTACACCTTC.

Only a few counts were recorded for this clone. V is TRBV12-5 and J is TRBJ2-2; D may correspond to TRBD1 or TRBD2 (6 bases each). The CDR3 has 17 amino acids. Trimming removed 3 bases from V and 5 bases from J, with 19 bases in between. The germline CDR1 and CDR2 sequences are LGHNT and FRNRAP. CDR3 sequence: CASGLSLQGRKTGELFF. The DNA for the CDR3 is TGTGCTAGTGGTTTATCCCTCCAGGGGAGGAAAACCGGGGAGCTGTTTTTT.

This clone was found a few times. The V gene is TRBV28, the J gene TRBJ1-5; 7 nucleotides match TRBD1. CDR1 is MDHEN and CDR2 is SYDVKM in the germline V gene. J was trimmed by 0 bases and V by 6 bases; bases with no gene match: 2. The CDR3 length is 14 residues. The DNA of the CDR3 is TGTGCCAGCAGGGGGACAGTTAGCAATCAGCCCCAGCATTTT. This encodes CASRGTVSNQPQHF. Combining the CDR3 with reference TRBV28 and TRBJ1-5 gives the whole variable domain DVKVTQSSRYLVKRTGEKVFLECVQDMDHENMFWYRQDPGLGLRLIYFSYDVKMKEKGDIPEGYSVSREKKERFSLILESASTNQTSMYLCASRGTVSNQPQHFGDGTRLSIL.

J is TRBJ2-5 and V is TRBV29-1; D possibly corresponds to TRBD1 (5 bases). V dropped 5 bases and J dropped 5 bases, with 21 bases sitting between them. The CDR3 contains 15 residues. CDR1 is SQVTM, CDR2 ANQGSEA, per germline. CDR3 in DNA: TGCAGCGTTAGGTGGCAGGGCAGAGCGACGGAGACCCAGTACTTC. Encoded protein: CSVRWQGRATETQYF. Using reference TRBV29-1 and TRBJ2-5 for the parts outside the CDR3, the full variable domain is SAVISQKPSRDICQRGTSLTIQCQVDSQVTMMFWYRQQPGQSLTLIATANQGSEATYESGFVIDKFPISRPNLTFSTLTVSNMSPEDSSIYLCSVRWQGRATETQYFGPGTRLLVL.

V and J are TRBV29-1 and TRBJ2-3; D may correspond to TRBD1 or TRBD2 (5 bases each). Per germline, CDR1 SQVTM and CDR2 ANQGSEA. V lost 4 bases, J lost 5 bases, and 13 bases lay in between. The CDR3 runs to 13 residues. The CDR3 nucleotides read TGCAGCGTTGTCGGGACCGTAGAAGATACGCAGTATTTT. Its translation: CSVVGTVEDTQYF.

This rearrangement joins TRBV5-1 to TRBJ2-7; D possibly corresponds to TRBD1 (5 bases). The V gene's germline CDR1 is SGHRS and CDR2 YFSETQ. Between the trimmed V and J ends, which lost 0 bases and 7 bases, there was a span of 20 bases. CDR3 size: 16 residues. Written as DNA, the CDR3 is TGCGCCAGCAGCTTGGGTATCTGGGGCCAAAGTTCTGAGCAGTACTTC. Translation gives CASSLGIWGQSSEQYF.

V usage is TRBV29-1 and J usage is TRBJ2-2; a weak D match, TRBD1 (6 bases). The CDR3 contains 14 residues. V lost 6 bases to trimming and J lost 0 bases, with 11 bases between them. Per germline, CDR1 SQVTM and CDR2 ANQGSEA. The CDR3 protein is CSVMAGANTGELFF. The CDR3 nucleotides are TGCAGCGTCATGGCAGGGGCGAACACCGGGGAGCTGTTTTTT.

The V gene is TRBV28, the J gene TRBJ2-4; D is ambiguous. This CDR3 has 15 amino acids. Germline V gives CDR1 MDHEN, CDR2 SYDVKM. The germline V and J ends were trimmed by 1 base and 1 base, with 8 bases remaining between them. Written as DNA, the CDR3 is TGTGCCAGCAGTTTATCCGCCTTGGCCAAAAACATTCAGTACTTC. This gives the protein CASSLSALAKNIQYF.

The V and J genes are TRBV30 and TRBJ1-4; the D is unclear. This CDR3 contains 15 residues. Looked up from germline, CDR1 is GTSNPN and CDR2 is SVGIG (reference sequence). V was clipped by 2 bases and J by 2 bases, with 12 bases between them. The CDR3 coding sequence is TGTGCCTGGAGTCGGGTGGGCGGCACTAATGAAAAACTGTTTTTT. Translating gives CAWSRVGGTNEKLFF.

This clone has only a few counts. The gene calls are TRBV2 and TRBJ1-2; no definite D call. The CDR3 loop spans 11 amino acids. The V and J ends lost 7 bases and 8 bases respectively, with 11 bases between them. CDR1 and CDR2 (germline): SNHLY, FYNNEI. CDR3 in amino acids: CASTQLGGYTF. In nucleotides, the CDR3 is TGTGCCAGCACGCAACTGGGGGGCTACACCTTC.

The chain carries TRBV5-1 and TRBJ2-5; D may be TRBD2 (6 bases). The CDR3 is 14 amino acids. V dropped 4 bases and J dropped 4 bases, with 14 bases sitting between them. From germline, CDR1 is SGHRS and CDR2 YFSETQ. CDR3 amino acids: CASSPLGSRETQYF. For the CDR3, the DNA is TGCGCCAGCAGCCCCCTCGGGAGCCGAGAGACCCAGTACTTC.

The chain recombines TRBV28 with TRBJ2-3, with TRBD1 identical over 10 bases. Germline CDR1 reads MDHEN; CDR2 reads SYDVKM. V dropped 5 bases and J dropped 4; count of bases not matched to a gene: 3. This CDR3 comprises 14 residues. The CDR3 sequence: CASSKTGGADTQYF. CDR3 bases: TGTGCCAGCAGTAAGACAGGGGGCGCAGATACGCAGTATTTT.

V is TRBV29-1 and J is TRBJ2-7, with 12 bases lining up with TRBD2. The CDR3 covers 16 residues. Germline V CDR1 and CDR2: SQVTM, ANQGSEA. J was trimmed by 5 bases and V by 6 bases; bases with no gene match: 14. The CDR3 region is CSVGMTSGSGSHEQYF. DNA of the CDR3: TGCAGCGTCGGAATGACTAGCGGGAGCGGATCGCACGAGCAGTACTTC.

V gene TRBV6-4 combines with J gene TRBJ1-2; the D gene is possibly TRBD1 (6 bases). There are 12 residues in the CDR3. Germline loops: CDR1 MRHNA, CDR2 SNTAGT. V was clipped by 6 bases and J by 5 bases, with 10 bases between them. The CDR3 bases are TGTGCCAGCAGGAGGACAGCTTATGGCTACACCTTC. It codes for CASRRTAYGYTF.

The chain recombines TRBV29-1 with TRBJ2-3; no firm D call. V lost 0 bases and J 6 bases, leaving 10 bases between the germline ends. The CDR3 consists of 13 residues. Germline assignment: CDR1 SQVTM and CDR2 ANQGSEA. The CDR3 DNA reads as TGCAGCGTTGAAGATCCCCGTCCGGATACGCAGTATTTT. Translated: CSVEDPRPDTQYF.

V and J are TRBV7-2 and TRBJ1-5; TRBD1 might be the D (5 bases). Germline V gives CDR1 SGHTA, CDR2 FQGNSA. V dropped 8 bases and J dropped 1 base, with 6 bases sitting between them. The CDR3 runs to 12 residues. The CDR3 DNA reads TGTGCCAGCGGGGACAGCAATCAGCCCCAGCATTTT. Protein product: CASGDSNQPQHF.

V and J are TRBV29-1 and TRBJ2-1; possibly TRBD2 for D (6 bases). Trimming shortened V by 4 bases and J by 2 bases, and 6 bases separated the two germline ends. The CDR3 is 12 amino acids. CDR1 is SQVTM, CDR2 ANQGSEA, per germline. The CDR3 region is CSVGLAYNEQFF. Here the CDR3 DNA reads TGCAGCGTTGGACTAGCCTACAATGAGCAGTTCTTC.

This clone was detected a few times. The chain links TRBV18 to TRBJ2-7, with D unresolved. V shed 2 bases and J shed 4 bases, with 9 bases lying between them. CDR3 size: 13 residues. Germline V gene sequence: CDR1 KGHSH, CDR2 LQKENI. The CDR3 sequence is CASSPKDGYEQYF. CDR3 nucleotides: TGTGCCAGCTCACCAAAGGACGGTTACGAGCAGTACTTC.

The V and J genes are TRBV30 and TRBJ1-3; D possibly corresponds to TRBD1 (6 bases). The CDR3 contains 15 residues. V lost 0 bases and J 3 bases, leaving 12 bases between the germline ends. Germline CDR1 and CDR2: GTSNPN and SVGIG (reference sequence). This CDR3 is CAWSVVGAFGNTIYF. CDR3 nucleotides: TGTGCCTGGAGTGTCGTGGGGGCCTTTGGAAACACCATATATTTT.

A few counts support this clone. The rearrangement uses TRBV5-6 and TRBJ2-7; TRBD1 or TRBD2 may be the D gene (5 bases each). Germline CDR1 reads SGHDT; CDR2 reads YYEEEE. V lost 1 base and J 2 bases, leaving 13 bases between the germline ends. The CDR3 covers 15 residues. CDR3 region: CASSLTGTGPYEQYF. The CDR3 DNA follows: TGTGCCAGCAGCTTGACCGGGACGGGACCCTACGAGCAGTACTTC.

The V gene is TRBV4-2, the J gene TRBJ2-7, with 9 nucleotides matching TRBD2. The CDR3 sequence is 17 residues long. The junction had 6 bases not matched to a gene; V was cut back by 0 bases and J by 0 bases. Looked up from germline, CDR1 is LGHNA and CDR2 is YNFKEQ. In nucleotides, the CDR3 is TGTGCCAGCAGCCAAGATCTATCAGCGGGAGGCTCCTACGAGCAGTACTTC. This codes for CASSQDLSAGGSYEQYF.

V is TRBV7-9 and J is TRBJ1-1; D not certain. The CDR3 contains 13 residues. V was trimmed by 6 bases and J by 0 bases, leaving 8 bases between them. Germline V CDR1 and CDR2: SEHNR, FQNEAQ (reference sequence). The DNA of the CDR3 is TGTGCCAGCAGTTGGACCTTGAACACTGAAGCTTTCTTT. This translates into CASSWTLNTEAFF.

The V call is TRBV5-1, the J call TRBJ2-5; TRBD2 agrees at 8 bases. V dropped 0 bases and J dropped 4; count of bases not matched to a gene: 8. The length of the CDR3 is 16 residues. Germline V gene sequence: CDR1 SGHRS, CDR2 YFSETQ. CDR3 in DNA: TGCGCCAGCAGCTTGGGTTCGGTAGCGGGACGAGAGACCCAGTACTTC. It translates to CASSLGSVAGRETQYF.

The chain is built from TRBV23-1 and TRBJ2-1; tentative D call: TRBD2 (5 bases). TRBV23-1 is sorted into the ORF group, with uncertain function. This CDR3 has 13 amino acids. V shed 8 bases and J shed 2 bases, with 10 bases lying between them. The CDR3 DNA follows: TGCGCCAGCTGCCGGGGAACCTACAATGAGCAGTTCTTC. It specifies CASCRGTYNEQFF.